The clone carrying this T cell receptor (beta chain) was observed a handful of times. The antigen is undetermined. The germline CDR1 and CDR2 sequences are MDHEN and SYDVKM. V shed 6 bases, J shed 8 bases, and the junction held 14 bases outside the gene matches. This CDR3 has 16 residues. The assay was immunoSEQ multiplex PCR, and TCRdb's table has in-frame clones only and misses some. The sample lists some 80,000 clones, under 90% seen once, with around 0.48% in the top ten. The sample comes from a study of OX40 agonist ivuxolimab in advanced cancers. Study in general: Among those treated, three patients had partial responses, one with hepatocellular carcinoma and two with cutaneous melanoma. Study results and limitations: At 0.1 to 3.0 mg/kg and by week 6, CD4+ and CD8+ T cells in the blood had expanded clonally. The average count of expanded clones was higher among CD8+ T cells than among CD4+. The antigen specificity of the peripheral T cells (those that were expanded) was not determined.

The sample consisted of CD4+ or CD8+ T cells sorted from blood, taken in a trial of the OX40 agonist ivuxolimab. This sequence originates from an adult with an advanced solid tumor such as melanoma, head and neck, liver or kidney cancer. The rearrangement links TRBV28 to TRBJ2-1, with 9 positions matching TRBD1. The CDR3 region is CASRSQPGQGSDEQFF. The CDR3 nucleotides read TGTGCCAGCAGGAGCCAACCGGGACAGGGATCGGATGAGCAGTTCTTC. The full variable domain, rest sourced from reference TRBV28 and TRBJ2-1, is DVKVTQSSRYLVKRTGEKVFLECVQDMDHENMFWYRQDPGLGLRLIYFSYDVKMKEKGDIPEGYSVSREKKERFSLILESASTNQTSMYLCASRSQPGQGSDEQFFGPGTRLTVL.